These 24 T cell receptor beta chains were sequenced from one sample in a study of blood T cell repertoires in COVID-19. Here immunoSEQ multiplex PCR was the method, and the copy in TCRdb shows in-frame clones only, minus some. The sample gives about 400,000 clones, roughly 90% of which show up once; roughly 1.2% is in the top ten. Sequencing was performed on peripheral blood. These receptors were collected from a man aged 40-49 years with acute or convalescent COVID-19.

The rearrangement joins TRBV30 to TRBJ1-2; 9 bases match TRBD1. In germline, CDR1 is GTSNPN, CDR2 SVGIG (reference sequence). Trimming took 2 bases from V and 8 from J; bases not matched to a gene: 12. The CDR3 covers 15 residues. The CDR3 DNA sequence: TGTGCCTGGAGTCAATTCGGGACAGGGACATTGGGCTACACCTTC. The encoded protein is CAWSQFGTGTLGYTF. The full variable domain, its missing parts supplied by reference TRBV30 and TRBJ1-2, is SQTIHQWPATLVQPVGSPLSLECTVEGTSNPNLYWYRQAAGRGLQLLFYSVGIGQISSEVPQNLSASRPQDRQFILSSKKLLLSDSGFYLCAWSQFGTGTLGYTFGSGTRLTVV.

The chain recombines TRBV27 with TRBJ1-1; D unclear. Trimming removed 3 bases from V and 5 bases from J, with 10 bases in between. This CDR3 is 13 amino acids long. Per germline, CDR1 MNHEY and CDR2 SMNVEV (reference sequence). Here the CDR3 DNA reads TGTGCCAGCAGTTTCGGGGTTCGGACTGAAGCTTTCTTT. As protein: CASSFGVRTEAFF.

A word on this clone: This specimen includes other DNA sequences encoding the same CDR3. The chain employs TRBV28 and TRBJ1-4, with TRBD1 matching over 7 bases. There are 14 residues in the CDR3. CDR1 is MDHEN and CDR2 is SYDVKM in the germline V gene. The V gene end was trimmed by 6 bases and the J gene end by 5 bases; junction bases not matched to a gene: 6. The CDR3 DNA follows: TGTGCCAGCAGGGGAGACAGGGAAAATGAAAAACTGTTTTTT. Amino acid sequence: CASRGDRENEKLFF.

This sequence joins TRBV2 and TRBJ1-1; TRBD1 is a possible D gene (6 bases). The CDR3 spans 13 residues. Per germline, CDR1 SNHLY and CDR2 FYNNEI. V was shortened by 2 bases and J by 10 bases, with 14 bases between the two germline ends. As DNA, the CDR3 is TGTGCCAGCAGTGAATACAGGGAAAGGGTAGCTTTCTTT. It yields the protein CASSEYRERVAFF.

Written as DNA, the CDR3 is TGTGCCAGTAGCTCCATCGGAGGGCCGGGAGATTCACCCCTCCACTTT. It is translated as CASSSIGGPGDSPLHF. V is TRBV19 and J is TRBJ1-6; D unresolved. This CDR3 has 16 amino acids. V was trimmed by 6 bases and J by 8 bases, leaving 20 bases between them. Germline V lookup: CDR1 LNHDA, CDR2 SQIVND (reference sequence).

This chain links TRBV7-9 with TRBJ1-2; the match to TRBD1 covers 9 bases. The CDR3 length is 14 residues. Germline CDR1 SEHNR, CDR2 FQNEAQ (reference sequence). J gave up 8 bases and V 6 bases, and 10 bases lay outside the gene matches. The CDR3 protein is CASSSQGAYGGYTF. The CDR3 DNA reads TGTGCCAGCAGTTCACAGGGGGCGTATGGGGGCTACACCTTC.

About this clone itself: This same CDR3 is encoded by further DNA sequences in the sample. CDR3 sequence: CASSLAGGYNEQFF. CDR3 DNA sequence: TGTGCCAGCAGCTTAGCGGGAGGATACAATGAGCAGTTCTTC. V is TRBV11-3 and J is TRBJ2-1; 7 bases agree with TRBD2. CDR1 and CDR2 (germline): SGHNT, YENEEA. J lost 4 bases, V lost 1 base, and 1 base had no gene match. The CDR3 loop spans 14 amino acids.

The V and J genes are TRBV9 and TRBJ1-5; 7 bases match TRBD1. V lost 2 bases, J lost 0 bases, and 11 bases stayed unmatched. The CDR3 totals 18 residues. Germline lookup yields CDR1 SGDLS and CDR2 YYNGEE. CDR3 bases: TGTGCCAGCAGCGTTCAGAGGGACAGCACATATAGCAATCAGCCCCAGCATTTT. This codes for CASSVQRDSTYSNQPQHF. Together with reference TRBV9 and TRBJ1-5, the CDR3 gives the full variable domain: DSGVTQTPKHLITATGQRVTLRCSPRSGDLSVYWYQQSLDQGLQFLIQYYNGEERAKGNILERFSAQQFPDLHSELNLSSLELGDSALYFCASSVQRDSTYSNQPQHFGDGTRLSIL.

The chain couples TRBV5-1 to TRBJ1-1; D possibly corresponds to TRBD1 (6 bases). The CDR3 loop spans 14 amino acids. Germline-derived CDR1 and CDR2 are SGHRS and YFSETQ. Deletions cut 2 bases from V and 1 base from J, with 9 bases between. Here the CDR3 DNA reads TGCGCCAGCAGCTTCGGACAGAGGAACACTGAAGCTTTCTTT. Translating gives CASSFGQRNTEAFF. The full variable domain, its missing parts supplied by reference TRBV5-1 and TRBJ1-1, is KAGVTQTPRYLIKTRGQQVTLSCSPISGHRSVSWYQQTPGQGLQFLFEYFSETQRNKGNFPGRFSGRQFSNSRSEMNVSTLELGDSALYLCASSFGQRNTEAFFGQGTRLTVV.

This clone occurred once. This rearrangement joins TRBV21-1 to TRBJ2-1; the table assigns TRBD1, which was not confirmed against the DNA. TRBV21-1 is a listed pseudogene. The CDR3 runs to 15 residues. CDR3 residues: CASSYTGTRYNEQFF. CDR3 nucleotide sequence: TGTGCCAGCAGCTACACCGGGACAAGGTACAATGAGCAGTTCTTC.

The chain uses TRBV30 and TRBJ1-2; D is undetermined. This CDR3 is 13 amino acids long. From germline, CDR1 is GTSNPN and CDR2 SVGIG (reference sequence). The germline V and J ends were trimmed by 4 bases and 0 bases, with 9 bases remaining between them. CDR3 DNA: TGTGCCTGGACTGTACTAGCTAACTATGGCTACACCTTC. Translated: CAWTVLANYGYTF. Together with reference TRBV30 and TRBJ1-2, the CDR3 gives the full variable domain: SQTIHQWPATLVQPVGSPLSLECTVEGTSNPNLYWYRQAAGRGLQLLFYSVGIGQISSEVPQNLSASRPQDRQFILSSKKLLLSDSGFYLCAWTVLANYGYTFGSGTRLTVV.

The rearrangement uses TRBV5-1 and TRBJ1-1; D call uncertain. The CDR3 loop spans 15 amino acids. The ends were cut back, 0 bases at V and 0 bases at J, with 9 bases in the middle. Germline loops: CDR1 SGHRS, CDR2 YFSETQ. In nucleotides, the CDR3 is TGCGCCAGCAGCTTGGCCGCAGGCATGAACACTGAAGCTTTCTTT. Translating gives CASSLAAGMNTEAFF.

The table lists this clone with many counts. The CDR3 region is CASSPRTSGSYEQYF. For the CDR3, the DNA is TGCGCCAGCAGCCCCCGGACTAGCGGCTCCTACGAGCAGTACTTC. The chain is built from TRBV4-1 and TRBJ2-7, with 10 bases matching TRBD2. V was pared by 4 bases and J by 0 bases, with 3 bases of the junction left unmatched. This CDR3 has 15 amino acids. Germline V CDR1 and CDR2: MGHRA, YSYEKL.

The rearrangement uses TRBV6-1 and TRBJ1-2; D call uncertain. CDR1 and CDR2 (germline): MNHNS, SASEGT. V was cut by 6 bases and J by 3 bases, with 14 bases left in between. The CDR3 runs to 14 residues. The CDR3 bases are TGTGCCAGCAGGGTGGGCCGTTCAGACTATGGCTACACCTTC. Its protein is CASRVGRSDYGYTF.

J is TRBJ2-7 and V is TRBV28; no definite D call. This CDR3 comprises 12 residues. The germline V gene encodes CDR1 MDHEN and CDR2 SYDVKM. V was trimmed by 10 bases and J by 2 bases, leaving 12 bases between them. CDR3 loop: CATRRRAYEQYF. The CDR3 DNA reads as TGTGCCACCCGGCGGAGAGCCTACGAGCAGTACTTC.

J is TRBJ1-4 and V is TRBV11-3, with 7 bases lining up with TRBD1. Per the germline V gene, CDR1 is SGHNT and CDR2 is YENEEA. Losses at the gene ends were 6 bases for V and 0 bases for J; bases not matched to a gene: 19. The CDR3 sequence is 20 residues long. The CDR3: CASSSIAGQKINATNEKLFF. For the CDR3, the DNA is TGTGCCAGCAGTTCGATCGCGGGACAGAAGATAAATGCAACTAATGAAAAACTGTTTTTT.

The chain is built from TRBV4-2 and TRBJ2-3; possibly TRBD2 for D (6 bases). V dropped 0 bases and J dropped 3 bases, with 13 bases sitting between them. CDR1 is LGHNA and CDR2 is YNFKEQ in the germline V gene. This CDR3 is built from 16 residues. CDR3 region: CASSQDGSVETDTQYF. In DNA form, the CDR3 reads TGTGCCAGCAGCCAAGACGGGAGCGTGGAAACAGATACGCAGTATTTT.

The V call is TRBV11-3, the J call TRBJ2-2; 8 nucleotides match TRBD2. Germline CDR1 is SGHNT and CDR2 is YENEEA. V lost 5 bases to trimming and J lost 8 bases; unmatched junction nucleotides: 13. CDR3 length: 16 amino acids. CDR3 protein: CASSPAGTRSWGELFF. The CDR3 coding sequence is TGTGCCAGCAGCCCCGCCGGGACTAGAAGTTGGGGGGAGCTGTTTTTT.

The chain links TRBV19 to TRBJ1-1; 7 bases align to TRBD1. The CDR3 runs to 14 residues. Germline V gene sequence: CDR1 LNHDA, CDR2 SQIVND (reference sequence). V lost 6 bases to trimming and J lost 4 bases; unmatched junction nucleotides: 8. The CDR3 coding sequence is TGTGCCAGTAGATCAGGGGGGTGGGGCACTGAAGCTTTCTTT. Translation gives CASRSGGWGTEAFF.

The chain carries TRBV5-1 and TRBJ1-3; D remains unclear. Germline CDR1 reads SGHRS; CDR2 reads YFSETQ. This CDR3 has 15 amino acids. V was shortened by 0 bases and J by 3 bases, with 10 bases between the two germline ends. The chain's CDR3 is CASSLGGIGGNTIYF. The CDR3 DNA reads TGCGCCAGCAGCTTGGGAGGGATCGGTGGAAACACCATATATTTT. The full variable domain, with the rest looked up from reference TRBV5-1 and TRBJ1-3, is KAGVTQTPRYLIKTRGQQVTLSCSPISGHRSVSWYQQTPGQGLQFLFEYFSETQRNKGNFPGRFSGRQFSNSRSEMNVSTLELGDSALYLCASSLGGIGGNTIYFGEGSWLTVV.

This clone has just one count. V and J are TRBV6-4 and TRBJ2-7, with 7 bases that match TRBD1. With 3 bases clipped from V and 2 bases from J, the junction kept 4 bases outside the gene matches. The CDR3 sequence is 14 residues long. Germline CDR1 and CDR2: MRHNA and SNTAGT. CDR3 region: CASSDRDSPYEQYF. As DNA, the CDR3 is TGTGCCAGCAGTGATCGGGACAGCCCCTACGAGCAGTACTTC.

The chain links TRBV5-4 to TRBJ2-1; D possibly corresponds to TRBD2 (5 bases). Looked up from germline, CDR1 is SGHNT and CDR2 is YYREEE (reference sequence). Trimming took 4 bases from V and 7 from J, leaving 21 bases between them. The CDR3 loop spans 16 amino acids. CDR3 coding DNA: TGTGCCAGCAGCCCTAGCTGGGAGCTGGGGTTTAATGAGCAGTTCTTC. Translation: CASSPSWELGFNEQFF.

This chain connects TRBV6-6 to TRBJ1-6, with a tentative D call TRBD1 (5 bases). This CDR3 region has 15 residues. Germline CDR1 and CDR2: MNHNY and SVGAGI (reference sequence). Trimming removed 2 bases at V and 5 bases at J, with 10 bases between. CDR3 DNA sequence: TGTGCCAGCAGTTACCGGGGGGGTAATAATTCACCCCTCCACTTT. Its translation is CASSYRGGNNSPLHF.

The chain is built from TRBV28 and TRBJ1-2, with unresolved D. Trimming left V 2 bases short and J 8 bases short, with 15 bases between. CDR1 is MDHEN and CDR2 is SYDVKM in the germline V gene. This CDR3 has 14 amino acids. CDR3 in amino acids: CASSLAAGRGGYTF. The CDR3 DNA reads as TGTGCCAGCAGTTTAGCGGCTGGGCGAGGGGGCTACACCTTC.